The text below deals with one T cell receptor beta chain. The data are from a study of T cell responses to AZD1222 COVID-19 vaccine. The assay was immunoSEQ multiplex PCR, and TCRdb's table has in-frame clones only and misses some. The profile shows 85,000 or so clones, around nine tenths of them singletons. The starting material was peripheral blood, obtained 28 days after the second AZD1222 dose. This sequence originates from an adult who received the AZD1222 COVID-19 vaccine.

The CDR3 nucleotides read TGTGCCAGCAGTTTGGGGACAGTGTCTAATGAAAAACTGTTTTTT. Translated, it gives CASSLGTVSNEKLFF. V is TRBV28 and J is TRBJ1-4; 7 bases are shared with TRBD1. Germline V gives CDR1 MDHEN, CDR2 SYDVKM. This CDR3 comprises 15 residues. V dropped 3 bases and J dropped 3; count of bases not matched to a gene: 4.